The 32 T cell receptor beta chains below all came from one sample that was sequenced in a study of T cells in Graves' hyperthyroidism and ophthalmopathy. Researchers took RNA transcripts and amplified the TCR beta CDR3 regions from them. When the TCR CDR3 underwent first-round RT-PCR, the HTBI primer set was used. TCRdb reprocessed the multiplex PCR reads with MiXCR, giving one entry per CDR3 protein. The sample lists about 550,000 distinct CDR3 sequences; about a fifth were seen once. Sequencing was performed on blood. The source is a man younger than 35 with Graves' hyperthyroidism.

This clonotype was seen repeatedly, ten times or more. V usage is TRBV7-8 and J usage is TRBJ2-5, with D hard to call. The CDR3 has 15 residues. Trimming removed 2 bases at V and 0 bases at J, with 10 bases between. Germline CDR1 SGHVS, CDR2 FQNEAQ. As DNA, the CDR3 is TGTGCCAGCAGCTTATCAGTGACAAACCAAGAGACCCAGTACTTC. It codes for CASSLSVTNQETQYF.

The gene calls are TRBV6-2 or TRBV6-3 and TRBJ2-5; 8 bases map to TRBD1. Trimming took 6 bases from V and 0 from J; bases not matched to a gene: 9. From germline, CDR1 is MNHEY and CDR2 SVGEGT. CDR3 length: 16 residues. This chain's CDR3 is CASRPGTGPYQETQYF. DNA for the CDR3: TGTGCCAGCAGACCCGGGACAGGACCTTACCAAGAGACCCAGTACTTC.

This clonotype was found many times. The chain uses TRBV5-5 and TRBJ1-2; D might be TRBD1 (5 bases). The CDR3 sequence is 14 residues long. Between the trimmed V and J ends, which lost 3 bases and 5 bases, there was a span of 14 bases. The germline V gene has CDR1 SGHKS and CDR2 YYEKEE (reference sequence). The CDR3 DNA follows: TGTGCCAGCAGCTCGATCGGGGGTCAGTATGGCTACACCTTC. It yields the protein CASSSIGGQYGYTF.

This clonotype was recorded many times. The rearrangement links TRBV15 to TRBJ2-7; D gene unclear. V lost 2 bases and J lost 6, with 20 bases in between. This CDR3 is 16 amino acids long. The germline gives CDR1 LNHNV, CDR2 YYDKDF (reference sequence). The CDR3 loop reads CATSRRSLRSTSEQYF. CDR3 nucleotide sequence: TGTGCCACCAGCAGACGTTCTTTACGGTCAACGAGCGAGCAGTACTTC.

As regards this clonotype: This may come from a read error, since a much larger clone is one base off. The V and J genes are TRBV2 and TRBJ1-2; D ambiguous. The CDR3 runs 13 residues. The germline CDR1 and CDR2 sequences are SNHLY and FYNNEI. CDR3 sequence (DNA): TGTGTCAGCAGTGAAGGCGCGGGGTTAGGCTACACCTTC. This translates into CVSSEGAGLGYTF.

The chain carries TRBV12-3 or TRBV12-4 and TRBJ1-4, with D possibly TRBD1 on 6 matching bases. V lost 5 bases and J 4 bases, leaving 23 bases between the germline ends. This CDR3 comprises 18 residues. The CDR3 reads CASSPGQSIRQSNEKLFF. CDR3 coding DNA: TGTGCCAGCAGTCCCGGACAGTCTATCCGGCAGAGTAATGAAAAACTGTTTTTT.

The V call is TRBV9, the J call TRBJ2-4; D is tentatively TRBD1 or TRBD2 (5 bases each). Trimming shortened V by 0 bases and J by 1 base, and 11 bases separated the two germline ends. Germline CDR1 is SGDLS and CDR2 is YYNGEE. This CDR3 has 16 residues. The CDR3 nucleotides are TGTGCCAGCAGCGTAGGAGGGGATGTGGCCAAAAACATTCAGTACTTC. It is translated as CASSVGGDVAKNIQYF. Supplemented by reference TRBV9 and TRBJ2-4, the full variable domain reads DSGVTQTPKHLITATGQRVTLRCSPRSGDLSVYWYQQSLDQGLQFLIQYYNGEERAKGNILERFSAQQFPDLHSELNLSSLELGDSALYFCASSVGGDVAKNIQYFGAGTRLSVL.

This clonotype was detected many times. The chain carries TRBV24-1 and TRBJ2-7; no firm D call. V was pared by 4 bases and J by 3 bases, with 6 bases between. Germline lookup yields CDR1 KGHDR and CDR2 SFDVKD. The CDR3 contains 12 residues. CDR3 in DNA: TGTGCCACCAGTGACCATAACTACGAGCAGTACTTC. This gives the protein CATSDHNYEQYF.

CDR3 in amino acids: CASSSGQAPPSYEQYF. Written as DNA, the CDR3 is TGTGCCAGCAGCAGCGGACAGGCGCCTCCATCCTACGAGCAGTACTTC. V usage is TRBV11-1 and J usage is TRBJ2-7, with 7 positions matching TRBD1. CDR3 length: 16 amino acids. Germline V gene data show CDR1 as SGHAT and CDR2 as FQDESV (reference sequence). V lost 5 bases, J lost 1 base, and 11 bases stayed unmatched.

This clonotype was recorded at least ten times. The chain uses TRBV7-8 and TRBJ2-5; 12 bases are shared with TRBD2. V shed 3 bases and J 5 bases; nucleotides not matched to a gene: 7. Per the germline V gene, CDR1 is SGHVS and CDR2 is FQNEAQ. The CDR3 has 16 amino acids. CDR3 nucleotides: TGTGCCAGCAGCTTGTCTAGCGGGGGGGCCTTGGAGACCCAGTACTTC. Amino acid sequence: CASSLSSGGALETQYF.

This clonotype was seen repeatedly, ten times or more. The DNA of the CDR3 is TGTGCCTGGAGTGTTGGACAGGAACTGTTTTTT. This gives the protein CAWSVGQELFF. This chain connects TRBV30 to TRBJ2-2; 7 bases align to TRBD1. The J segment lost 14 bases and the V segment lost 0 bases, leaving 3 bases of the junction unmatched. This CDR3 has 11 amino acids. Germline lookup yields CDR1 GTSNPN and CDR2 SVGIG (reference sequence). The complete variable domain, with remaining parts taken from reference TRBV30 and TRBJ2-2, reads SQTIHQWPATLVQPVGSPLSLECTVEGTSNPNLYWYRQAAGRGLQLLFYSVGIGQISSEVPQNLSASRPQDRQFILSSKKLLLSDSGFYLCAWSVGQELFFGEGSRLTVL.

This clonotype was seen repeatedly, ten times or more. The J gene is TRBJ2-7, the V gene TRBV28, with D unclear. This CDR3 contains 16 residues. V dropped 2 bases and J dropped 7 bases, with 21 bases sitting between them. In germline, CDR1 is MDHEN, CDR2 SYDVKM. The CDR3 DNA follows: TGTGCCAGCAGTTTAGTTCAGTTGACGGCGGCTGGGGAGCAGTACTTC. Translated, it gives CASSLVQLTAAGEQYF. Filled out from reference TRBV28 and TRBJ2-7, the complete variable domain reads DVKVTQSSRYLVKRTGEKVFLECVQDMDHENMFWYRQDPGLGLRLIYFSYDVKMKEKGDIPEGYSVSREKKERFSLILESASTNQTSMYLCASSLVQLTAAGEQYFGPGTRLTVT.

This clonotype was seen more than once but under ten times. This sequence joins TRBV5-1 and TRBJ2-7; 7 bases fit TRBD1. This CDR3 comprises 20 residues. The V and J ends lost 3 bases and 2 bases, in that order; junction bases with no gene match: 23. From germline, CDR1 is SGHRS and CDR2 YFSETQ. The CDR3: CASSSVDPGTERLAAYEQYF. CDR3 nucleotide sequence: TGCGCCAGCAGCTCTGTGGATCCCGGGACAGAAAGGCTTGCCGCCTACGAGCAGTACTTC. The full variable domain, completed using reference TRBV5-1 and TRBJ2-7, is KAGVTQTPRYLIKTRGQQVTLSCSPISGHRSVSWYQQTPGQGLQFLFEYFSETQRNKGNFPGRFSGRQFSNSRSEMNVSTLELGDSALYLCASSSVDPGTERLAAYEQYFGPGTRLTVT.

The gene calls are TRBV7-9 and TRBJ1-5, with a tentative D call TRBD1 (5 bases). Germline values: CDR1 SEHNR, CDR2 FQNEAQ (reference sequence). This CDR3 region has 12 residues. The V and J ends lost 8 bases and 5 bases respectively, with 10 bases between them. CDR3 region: CASGDGDQPQHF. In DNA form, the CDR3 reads TGTGCCAGCGGGGACGGTGATCAGCCCCAGCATTTT.

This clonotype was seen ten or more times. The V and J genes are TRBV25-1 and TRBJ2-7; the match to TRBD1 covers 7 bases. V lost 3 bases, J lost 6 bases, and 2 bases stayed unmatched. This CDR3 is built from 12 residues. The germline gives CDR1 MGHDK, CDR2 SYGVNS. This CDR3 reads CASSDYRGEQYF. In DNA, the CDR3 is TGTGCCAGCAGTGATTACAGGGGCGAGCAGTACTTC.

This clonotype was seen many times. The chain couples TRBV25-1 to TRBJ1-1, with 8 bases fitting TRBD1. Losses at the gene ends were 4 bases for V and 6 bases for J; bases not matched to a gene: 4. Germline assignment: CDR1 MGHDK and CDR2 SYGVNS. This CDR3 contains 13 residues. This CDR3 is CASSAGQESEAFF. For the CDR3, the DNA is TGTGCCAGCAGTGCGGGACAGGAGTCTGAAGCTTTCTTT.

CDR3 DNA sequence: TGTGCCAGCAGTGAAGCTCCCCAGAACACCGGGGAGCTGTTTTTT. Protein sequence: CASSEAPQNTGELFF. The gene calls are TRBV6-1 and TRBJ2-2, with D unclear. Trimming took 0 bases from V and 1 from J, leaving 6 bases between them. Germline CDR1 MNHNS, CDR2 SASEGT. CDR3 length equals 15 residues.

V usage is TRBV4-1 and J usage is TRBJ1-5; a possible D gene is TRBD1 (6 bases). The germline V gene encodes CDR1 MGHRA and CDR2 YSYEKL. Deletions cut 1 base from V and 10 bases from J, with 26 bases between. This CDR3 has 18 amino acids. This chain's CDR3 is CASSQGDWGRGRNRPQHF. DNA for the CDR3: TGCGCCAGCAGCCAAGGAGATTGGGGCAGGGGCCGCAATCGACCCCAGCATTTT.

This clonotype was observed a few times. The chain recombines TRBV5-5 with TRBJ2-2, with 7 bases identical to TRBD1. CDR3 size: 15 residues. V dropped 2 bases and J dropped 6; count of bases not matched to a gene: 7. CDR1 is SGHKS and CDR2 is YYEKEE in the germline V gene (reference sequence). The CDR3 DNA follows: TGTGCCAGCAGCTTCGACAGGGTAAAGGCCGGGGAGCTGTTTTTT. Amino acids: CASSFDRVKAGELFF.

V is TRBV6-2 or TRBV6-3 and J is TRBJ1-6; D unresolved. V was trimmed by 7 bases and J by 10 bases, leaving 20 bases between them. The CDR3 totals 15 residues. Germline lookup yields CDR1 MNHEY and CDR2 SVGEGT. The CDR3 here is CASNLQPGRRSPLHF. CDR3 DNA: TGTGCCAGCAACCTTCAGCCCGGGAGGCGATCACCCCTCCACTTT.

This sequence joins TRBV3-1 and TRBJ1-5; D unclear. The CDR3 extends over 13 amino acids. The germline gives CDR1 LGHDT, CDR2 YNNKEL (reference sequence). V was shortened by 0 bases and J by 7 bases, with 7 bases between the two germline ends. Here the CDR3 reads CASSQDIRQPQHF. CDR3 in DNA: TGTGCCAGCAGCCAAGATATTCGACAGCCCCAGCATTTT.

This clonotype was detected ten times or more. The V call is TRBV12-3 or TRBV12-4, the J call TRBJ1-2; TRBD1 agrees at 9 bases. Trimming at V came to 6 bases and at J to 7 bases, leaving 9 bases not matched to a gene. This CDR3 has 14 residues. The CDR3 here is CASSWGQGIGGYTF. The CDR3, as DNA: TGTGCCAGCAGCTGGGGACAGGGAATCGGTGGCTACACCTTC.

CDR3 nucleotide sequence: TGCAGTGCTCAAAGCCGGGACAGCTCCTACGAGCAGTACTTC. It yields the protein CSAQSRDSSYEQYF. The gene calls are TRBV20-1 and TRBJ2-7; 7 bases map to TRBD1. Trimming removed 5 bases from V and 0 bases from J; junction bases left unmatched: 7. The CDR3 runs to 14 residues. CDR1 and CDR2 (germline): DFQATT, SNEGSKA (reference sequence).

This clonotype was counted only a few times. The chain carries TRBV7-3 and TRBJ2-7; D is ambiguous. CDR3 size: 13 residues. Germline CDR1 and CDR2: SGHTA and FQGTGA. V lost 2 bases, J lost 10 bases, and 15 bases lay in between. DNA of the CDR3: TGTGCCAGCAGCTTACGTAGGAGTAGGAAACAGTACTTC. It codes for CASSLRRSRKQYF.

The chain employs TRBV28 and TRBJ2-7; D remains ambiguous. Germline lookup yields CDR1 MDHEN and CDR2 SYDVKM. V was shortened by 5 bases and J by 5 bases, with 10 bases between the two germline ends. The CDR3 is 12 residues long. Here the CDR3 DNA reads TGTGCCAGCAGTCCAGGATGGGACGAGCAGTACTTC. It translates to CASSPGWDEQYF.

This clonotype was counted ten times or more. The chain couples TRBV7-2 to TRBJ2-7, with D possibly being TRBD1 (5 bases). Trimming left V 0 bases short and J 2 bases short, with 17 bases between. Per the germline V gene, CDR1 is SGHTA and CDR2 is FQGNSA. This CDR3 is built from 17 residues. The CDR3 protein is CASSLAWIATATYEQYF. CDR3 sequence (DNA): TGTGCCAGCAGCTTAGCTTGGATTGCGACAGCCACCTACGAGCAGTACTTC.

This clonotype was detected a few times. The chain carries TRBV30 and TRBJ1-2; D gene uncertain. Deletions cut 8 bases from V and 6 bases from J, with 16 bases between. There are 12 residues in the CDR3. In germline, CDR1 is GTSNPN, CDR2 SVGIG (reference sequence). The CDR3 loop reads CAVPTITDGYTF. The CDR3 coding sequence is TGTGCCGTCCCCACTATTACGGATGGCTACACCTTC.

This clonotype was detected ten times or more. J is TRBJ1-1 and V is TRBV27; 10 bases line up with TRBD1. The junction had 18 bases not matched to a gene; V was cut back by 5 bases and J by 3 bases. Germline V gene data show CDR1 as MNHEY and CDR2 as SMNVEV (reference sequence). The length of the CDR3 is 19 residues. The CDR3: CASSPTGQGTFRRDTEAFF. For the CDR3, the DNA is TGTGCCAGCAGTCCCACGGGACAGGGGACGTTTCGGCGGGACACTGAAGCTTTCTTT.

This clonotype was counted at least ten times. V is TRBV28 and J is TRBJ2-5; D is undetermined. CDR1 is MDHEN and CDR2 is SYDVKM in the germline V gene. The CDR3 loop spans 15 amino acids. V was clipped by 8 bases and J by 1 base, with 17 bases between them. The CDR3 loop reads CASSPTRHLQETQYF. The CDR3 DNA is TGTGCCAGCTCCCCAACAAGGCACCTCCAAGAGACCCAGTACTTC.

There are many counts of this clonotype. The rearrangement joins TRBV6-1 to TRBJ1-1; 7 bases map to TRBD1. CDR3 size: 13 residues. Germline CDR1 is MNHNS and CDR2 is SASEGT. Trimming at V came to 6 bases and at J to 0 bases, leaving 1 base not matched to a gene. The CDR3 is CASRDRLNTEAFF. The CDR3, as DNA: TGTGCCAGCAGGGACAGGTTGAACACTGAAGCTTTCTTT.

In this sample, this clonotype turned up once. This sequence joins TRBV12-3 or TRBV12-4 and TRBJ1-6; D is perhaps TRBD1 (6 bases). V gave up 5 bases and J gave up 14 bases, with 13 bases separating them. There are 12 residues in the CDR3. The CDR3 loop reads CASSEDSGALHF. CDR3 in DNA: TGTGCCAGCAGTGAGGACAGTGGGGCCCTCCACTTT.

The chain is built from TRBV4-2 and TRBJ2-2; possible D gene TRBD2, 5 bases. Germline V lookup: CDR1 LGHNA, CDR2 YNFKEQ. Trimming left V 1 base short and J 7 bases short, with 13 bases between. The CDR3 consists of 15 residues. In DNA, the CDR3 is TGTGCCAGCAGCCAAGGGACTCGCCAAGGCGGGGAGCTGTTTTTT. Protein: CASSQGTRQGGELFF.